The next 10 T cell receptor beta chains were all read from a single sample in a study of OX40 agonist ivuxolimab in advanced cancers. Libraries were prepared by immunoSEQ multiplex PCR; TCRdb keeps only in-frame clonotypes and omits some of them. Of about 51,000 clones listed, almost 90% were seen once; the top ten hold roughly 3.5%. The sample in question was CD4+ or CD8+ T cells sorted from blood, obtained in a trial of the OX40 agonist ivuxolimab. The source of these receptors is an adult with an advanced solid tumor such as melanoma, head and neck, liver or kidney cancer.

The chain joins TRBV5-6 to TRBJ2-1; the D is unclear. The CDR3 totals 17 residues. The germline V gene encodes CDR1 SGHDT and CDR2 YYEEEE. Deletions cut 1 base from V and 4 bases from J, with 18 bases between. CDR3 sequence reads: CASSLPGSAKPYNEQFF. In DNA form, the CDR3 reads TGTGCCAGCAGCTTGCCCGGATCCGCTAAACCGTACAATGAGCAGTTCTTC.

The chain recombines TRBV6-4 with TRBJ2-2; D is unclear. The germline gives CDR1 MRHNA, CDR2 SNTAGT. The CDR3 contains 13 residues. The V gene lost 3 bases and the J gene lost 3 bases, with 5 bases spanning the gap. The CDR3 region is CASSEVHTGELFF. In nucleotides, the CDR3 is TGTGCCAGCAGTGAAGTACACACCGGGGAGCTGTTTTTT.

This clone was observed a few times. V and J are TRBV28 and TRBJ1-6; D unresolved. The germline V and J ends were trimmed by 2 bases and 11 bases, with 7 bases remaining between them. Germline V gives CDR1 MDHEN, CDR2 SYDVKM. The CDR3 totals 12 residues. CDR3 sequence reads: CASSLTYPPLHF. Written as DNA, the CDR3 is TGTGCCAGCAGTTTAACTTACCCACCCCTCCACTTT.

A remark on this clone: The junction differs from germline at one of its ends, possibly a read error. This chain joins TRBV28 and TRBJ1-5; D is unresolved. The CDR3 spans 14 residues. In germline, CDR1 is MDHEN, CDR2 SYDVKM. CDR3 DNA sequence: TGTGCCAGCAGTTTATTGAGCAGCAATCGGCCCCAGCATTTT. Protein sequence: CASSLLSSNRPQHF.

The V gene is TRBV14, the J gene TRBJ2-3; 12 nucleotides line up with TRBD2. This CDR3 has 17 residues. CDR1 is SGHDN and CDR2 is FVKESK in the germline V gene. The junction had 4 bases not matched to a gene; V was cut back by 3 bases and J by 0 bases. CDR3 sequence: CASSHGLAGLSTDTQYF. CDR3 in DNA: TGTGCCAGCAGCCACGGACTAGCGGGGCTGAGCACAGATACGCAGTATTTT.

This chain joins TRBV23-1 and TRBJ2-7; D not resolved. TRBV23-1 has ORF status, its function being uncertain. The CDR3 contains 12 residues. Trimming left V 5 bases short and J 5 bases short, with 10 bases between. CDR3 protein: CASSFRFHEQYF. DNA of the CDR3: TGCGCCAGCAGTTTTCGGTTCCACGAGCAGTACTTC.

The J gene is TRBJ1-5, the V gene TRBV10-2; a possible D gene is TRBD1 (5 bases). The V and J ends lost 0 bases and 4 bases respectively, with 10 bases between them. The germline V gene encodes CDR1 WSHSY and CDR2 SAAADI. The CDR3 sequence is 15 residues long. The CDR3 nucleotides read TGCGCCAGCAGTGAGTCAGGTGGGGCGAATCAGCCCCAGCATTTT. Translated: CASSESGGANQPQHF.

The chain carries TRBV2 and TRBJ1-5; 8 bases are shared with TRBD1. The CDR3 runs 16 residues. CDR1 is SNHLY and CDR2 is FYNNEI in the germline V gene. With 0 bases clipped from V and 10 bases from J, the junction kept 11 bases outside the gene matches. CDR3 in DNA: TGTGCCAGCAGTGAAGCCATCATCGGACAGGGTTTTCCCCAGCATTTT. Its translation: CASSEAIIGQGFPQHF.

The chain carries TRBV6-5 and TRBJ1-3, with TRBD1 as a possible D gene (6 bases). Deletions cut 2 bases from V and 2 bases from J, with 10 bases between. The CDR3 sequence is 15 residues long. The germline V gene encodes CDR1 MNHEY and CDR2 SVGAGI. The CDR3 region has the DNA TGTGCCAGCAGTTACACCTCAGGGGCTGGAAACACCATATATTTT. Translated: CASSYTSGAGNTIYF.

This clone was found a few times. The chain carries TRBV27 and TRBJ1-5; TRBD1 is a possible D gene (5 bases). CDR1 and CDR2 from the germline V gene are MNHEY and SMNVEV (reference sequence). Trimming pared 3 bases from V and 7 bases from J, leaving 13 bases between. This CDR3 has 14 amino acids. This CDR3 reads CASSFYRTRQPQHF. In DNA form, the CDR3 reads TGTGCCAGCAGTTTCTACAGGACGCGCCAGCCCCAGCATTTT.